A single sample is the source of the 7 T cell receptor beta chains below, sequenced in a study of control samples from healthy donors and cancer patients. Assay used: immunoSEQ multiplex PCR; TCRdb lists only in-frame clones, some missing. The sample holds approximately 70,000 clones, over 75% seen once. The sample taken for sequencing was PBMCs. The receptors derive from a woman aged 50 to 60 with head and neck cancer.

The gene calls are TRBV3-1 (or the pseudogene TRBV3-2) and TRBJ2-1; D gene unclear. Trimming removed 2 bases at V and 9 bases at J, with 5 bases between. CDR1 is LGHDT, CDR2 YNNKEL, per germline (reference sequence). The CDR3 length is 11 residues. CDR3: CASSQTGEQFF. In nucleotides, the CDR3 is TGTGCCAGCAGCCAAACTGGTGAGCAGTTCTTC.

The chain employs TRBV19 and TRBJ2-7; D may be TRBD1 (5 bases). CDR1 is LNHDA and CDR2 is SQIVND in the germline V gene (reference sequence). The germline V and J ends were trimmed by 3 bases and 1 base, with 13 bases remaining between them. The CDR3 contains 15 residues. The CDR3 sequence is CASSIYRPGSYEQYF. As DNA, the CDR3 is TGTGCCAGTAGTATTTATCGTCCAGGGTCCTACGAGCAGTACTTC.

CDR3 residues: CASTATGTGYGYTF. DNA for the CDR3: TGTGCCAGTACCGCCACAGGGACGGGGTATGGCTACACCTTC. The chain uses TRBV19 and TRBJ1-2; D possibly corresponds to TRBD1 (6 bases). This CDR3 spans 14 amino acids. V was pared by 7 bases and J by 5 bases, with 17 bases between. Per the germline V gene, CDR1 is LNHDA and CDR2 is SQIVND (reference sequence).

The V gene is TRBV2, the J gene TRBJ1-2; D unclear. There are 13 residues in the CDR3. V lost 5 bases and J 7 bases, leaving 14 bases between the germline ends. The germline V gene has CDR1 SNHLY and CDR2 FYNNEI. The CDR3 spells CASSLGRSFGYTF. The CDR3 DNA is TGTGCCAGCAGTTTAGGGAGATCATTTGGCTACACCTTC.

This clone was found a few times. The chain uses TRBV7-8 and TRBJ1-5; 8 nucleotides match TRBD1. Germline lookup yields CDR1 SGHVS and CDR2 FQNEAQ. This CDR3 has 16 residues. The trim removed 5 bases at V and 6 bases at J, leaving 12 bases unmatched. CDR3 DNA sequence: TGTGCCAGCAGCCTAACGACAGGGGCGAGATTTCAGCCCCAGCATTTT. Its translation is CASSLTTGARFQPQHF.

This sequence joins TRBV5-1 and TRBJ2-3, with 10 bases that match TRBD2. CDR1 and CDR2 from the germline V gene are SGHRS and YFSETQ. J was trimmed by 7 bases and V by 6 bases; bases with no gene match: 8. The CDR3 runs to 14 residues. The CDR3 sequence: CASTQSGGDNTQYF. CDR3 bases: TGCGCCAGCACTCAAAGCGGGGGGGACAATACGCAGTATTTT.

The chain's CDR3 is CASSLVGAGLTDTQYF. In nucleotides, the CDR3 is TGTGCCAGCAGCTTGGTGGGAGCTGGGCTCACAGATACGCAGTATTTT. V is TRBV11-2 and J is TRBJ2-3, with a possible D match to TRBD2 (5 bases). CDR1 and CDR2 (germline): SGHAT, FQNNGV. This CDR3 is 16 amino acids long. V lost 3 bases to trimming and J lost 2 bases, with 15 bases between them.